This entry features one T cell receptor (beta chain) sequence. What it recognizes is unknown. The data stem from a study of T cell responses to AZD1222 COVID-19 vaccine. Study findings and constraints: There were repertoire samples only from the period after the peak T cell response. Donors were mostly white British, more females; clonal diversity possibly underestimated. Reportedly, close to half of spike-specific TCRs are directed against unmutated variant regions.

The protocol was immunoSEQ multiplex PCR, while the TCRdb copy is restricted to in-frame clones and leaves out a portion. The table lists approximately 120,000 clones, roughly 90% of them singletons. CDR3 length: 12 amino acids. The V end lost 4 bases, the J end lost 4 bases, and 6 bases lay between the germline ends. Germline assignment: CDR1 SGHDT and CDR2 YYEEEE. The receptor's source is an adult in good health. The genes are TRBV5-6 and TRBJ2-1; D remains ambiguous. This sample comprised peripheral blood, obtained on day 0 of AZD1222 vaccination. The CDR3 spells CASSVEYNEQFF. The CDR3 DNA follows: TGTGCCAGCAGCGTCGAATACAATGAGCAGTTCTTC.